This passage covers 15 T cell receptor beta chains from one sample sequenced in a study of T-cell reconstitution after alpha-beta-depleted transplantation in children (dated by TCRdb to 2015 to 2016). Library construction relied on PCR. Sequenced on an Illumina HiSeq 2500. Molecular barcoding was employed in the preparation of TCR libraries, with unique molecular identifiers being used to normalize TCRbeta repertoire quantification. The raw public data were reprocessed by TCRdb itself: fastp quality trimming at Q25, MiXCR clonotype calling, in-frame beta chains only. Each CDR3 protein appears once, grouped with its most common genes and DNA. This sample gives a few hundred thousand distinct CDR3 sequences in total; around 13% of them show up just once. Clones ranked in the top ten supply under 7% of the sample. The source was PBMCs from the stem cell graft donor, collected from the stem cell graft. These receptors came from a human donor who donated a stem cell graft to a child with combined immunodeficiency.

This chain links TRBV2 with TRBJ1-5, with 7 bases fitting TRBD1. Germline trimming cut 6 bases from V and 4 bases from J; bases unmatched to any gene: 9. CDR3 size: 15 residues. CDR1 is SNHLY, CDR2 FYNNEI, per germline. CDR3 nucleotide sequence: TGTGCCAGCAGGGACGACAGGGCGGCGAATCAGCCCCAGCATTTT. Its protein product is CASRDDRAANQPQHF. The variable domain in full, completed from reference TRBV2 and TRBJ1-5, reads EPEVTQTPSHQVTQMGQEVILRCVPISNHLYFYWYRQILGQKVEFLVSFYNNEISEKSEIFDDQFSVERPDGSNFTLKIRSTKLEDSAMYFCASRDDRAANQPQHFGDGTRLSIL.

A few counts support this clonotype. The V call is TRBV11-1, the J call TRBJ2-1, with D perhaps matching TRBD1 (5 bases). Germline V gives CDR1 SGHAT, CDR2 FQDESV (reference sequence). The CDR3 runs 18 residues. Between the trimmed V and J ends, which lost 2 bases and 0 bases, there was a span of 17 bases. The CDR3 reads CASSLSGSWGGSYNEQFF. In DNA form, the CDR3 reads TGTGCCAGCAGCTTATCCGGGTCCTGGGGCGGCTCCTACAATGAGCAGTTCTTC. Looking up the rest from reference TRBV11-1 and TRBJ2-1 gives the full variable domain: EAEVAQSPRYKITEKSQAVAFWCDPISGHATLYWYRQILGQGPELLVQFQDESVVDDSQLPKDRFSAERLKGVDSTLKIQPAELGDSAMYLCASSLSGSWGGSYNEQFFGPGTRLTVL.

V usage is TRBV30 and J usage is TRBJ1-2, with unresolved D. V was trimmed by 3 bases and J by 2 bases, leaving 10 bases between them. In germline, CDR1 is GTSNPN, CDR2 SVGIG (reference sequence). The CDR3 extends over 13 amino acids. In DNA form, the CDR3 reads TGTGCCTGGAGCCCGGACGGAAACTATGGCTACACCTTC. It specifies CAWSPDGNYGYTF. Full variable domain (rest looked up from reference TRBV30 and TRBJ1-2): SQTIHQWPATLVQPVGSPLSLECTVEGTSNPNLYWYRQAAGRGLQLLFYSVGIGQISSEVPQNLSASRPQDRQFILSSKKLLLSDSGFYLCAWSPDGNYGYTFGSGTRLTVV.

The chain has TRBV7-6 and TRBJ2-2, with D unclear. The CDR3 is 17 amino acids. CDR1 SGHVS and CDR2 FNYEAQ come from the germline V gene. The V end lost 2 bases, the J end lost 0 bases, and 13 bases lay between the germline ends. CDR3: CASSLMTPLANTGELFF. The DNA of the CDR3 is TGTGCCAGCAGCTTAATGACACCCTTAGCGAACACCGGGGAGCTGTTTTTT.

The chain combines TRBV2 with TRBJ2-7, with 10 bases fitting TRBD1. This CDR3 comprises 13 residues. V lost 7 bases, J lost 4 bases, and 4 bases stayed unmatched. The germline V gene has CDR1 SNHLY and CDR2 FYNNEI. CDR3 in amino acids: CASTSGQGYEQYF. The CDR3 region has the DNA TGTGCCAGCACTTCGGGACAGGGGTACGAGCAGTACTTC.

In its sample, this clonotype was seen a few times. The V gene is TRBV24-1, the J gene TRBJ2-5, with 9 nucleotides matching TRBD1. The V gene's germline CDR1 is KGHDR and CDR2 SFDVKD. The CDR3 loop spans 16 amino acids. The ends lost 0 bases at V and 4 bases at J; junction bases unmatched: 5. The DNA of the CDR3 is TGTGCCACCAGTGATTTGTCCGGGACAGGGCGAGAGACCCAGTACTTC. Translated: CATSDLSGTGRETQYF.

The chain couples TRBV28 to TRBJ2-4; 7 nucleotides agree with TRBD1. The trim removed 7 bases at V and 16 bases at J, leaving 10 bases unmatched. Germline assignment: CDR1 MDHEN and CDR2 SYDVKM. The CDR3 has 11 amino acids. DNA for the CDR3: TGTGCCAGCAAGAAAACAGGGGCTCAATACTTC. Encoded protein: CASKKTGAQYF.

The V gene is TRBV7-3, the J gene TRBJ2-1; TRBD2 might be the D (6 bases). The V gene lost 3 bases and the J gene lost 6 bases, with 12 bases spanning the gap. This CDR3 spans 14 amino acids. The germline V gene has CDR1 SGHTA and CDR2 FQGTGA. The DNA of the CDR3 is TGTGCCAGCAGCTTCGCCGGCGGGGCCAATGAGCAGTTCTTC. Amino acid sequence: CASSFAGGANEQFF.

This clonotype has only a few counts. In nucleotides, the CDR3 is TGCGCCAGCAGTCAGTGGACAGGGGTGTACAATGAGCAGTTCTTC. Amino acid sequence: CASSQWTGVYNEQFF. The chain combines TRBV4-1 with TRBJ2-1, with 9 bases fitting TRBD1. Per germline, CDR1 MGHRA and CDR2 YSYEKL. The CDR3 runs to 15 residues. V lost 6 bases to trimming and J lost 4 bases; unmatched junction nucleotides: 7.

This clonotype was recorded many times. This chain connects TRBV15 to TRBJ1-4; D uncertain. V shed 2 bases and J shed 8 bases, with 9 bases lying between them. Germline V gene data show CDR1 as LNHNV and CDR2 as YYDKDF (reference sequence). CDR3 length: 13 residues. The CDR3 loop reads CATSRWEEEKLFF. The CDR3 DNA reads as TGTGCCACCAGCAGATGGGAGGAGGAAAAACTGTTTTTT.

This clonotype was observed a handful of times. The chain carries TRBV29-1 and TRBJ2-7; D is tentatively TRBD1 or TRBD2 (5 bases each). Germline assignment: CDR1 SQVTM and CDR2 ANQGSEA. The CDR3 has 14 amino acids. Trimming left V 4 bases short and J 3 bases short, with 16 bases between. This CDR3 is CSVAGAQGYYEQYF. The CDR3, as DNA: TGCAGCGTTGCCGGGGCTCAGGGTTACTACGAGCAGTACTTC.

The rearrangement links TRBV12-3 or TRBV12-4 to TRBJ1-5, with 7 bases fitting TRBD1. The CDR3 spans 17 residues. The V segment lost 2 bases and the J segment 2 bases; nucleotides outside the gene matches: 9. The CDR3 loop is CASSLLGQEGGNQPQHF. CDR3 in DNA: TGTGCCAGCAGTTTATTAGGACAGGAAGGGGGCAATCAGCCCCAGCATTTT.

This clonotype has ten or more counts. This rearrangement joins TRBV29-1 to TRBJ2-2; D call uncertain. From germline, CDR1 is SQVTM and CDR2 ANQGSEA. The CDR3 has 14 residues. V was trimmed by 6 bases and J by 1 base, leaving 12 bases between them. The CDR3, as DNA: TGCAGCGTCGCCCTTACACGGAACACCGGGGAGCTGTTTTTT. It yields the protein CSVALTRNTGELFF.

The chain is built from TRBV27 and TRBJ2-1; a weak D match, TRBD2 (6 bases). Germline V CDR1 and CDR2: MNHEY, SMNVEV (reference sequence). The CDR3 has 14 amino acids. Trimming removed 3 bases at V and 8 bases at J, with 14 bases between. The CDR3 loop reads CASSFLGTLDEQFF. In nucleotides, the CDR3 is TGTGCCAGCAGTTTCCTCGGGACTCTAGATGAGCAGTTCTTC.

V gene TRBV10-3 combines with J gene TRBJ1-1; D ambiguous. This CDR3 is 16 amino acids long. The germline V gene has CDR1 ENHRY and CDR2 SYGVKD. The ends were cut back, 0 bases at V and 6 bases at J, with 17 bases in the middle. The CDR3 region has the DNA TGTGCCATCAGTGAGTCGAACCCAGCCGCCATCCCTGAAGCTTTCTTT. Its translation: CAISESNPAAIPEAFF.